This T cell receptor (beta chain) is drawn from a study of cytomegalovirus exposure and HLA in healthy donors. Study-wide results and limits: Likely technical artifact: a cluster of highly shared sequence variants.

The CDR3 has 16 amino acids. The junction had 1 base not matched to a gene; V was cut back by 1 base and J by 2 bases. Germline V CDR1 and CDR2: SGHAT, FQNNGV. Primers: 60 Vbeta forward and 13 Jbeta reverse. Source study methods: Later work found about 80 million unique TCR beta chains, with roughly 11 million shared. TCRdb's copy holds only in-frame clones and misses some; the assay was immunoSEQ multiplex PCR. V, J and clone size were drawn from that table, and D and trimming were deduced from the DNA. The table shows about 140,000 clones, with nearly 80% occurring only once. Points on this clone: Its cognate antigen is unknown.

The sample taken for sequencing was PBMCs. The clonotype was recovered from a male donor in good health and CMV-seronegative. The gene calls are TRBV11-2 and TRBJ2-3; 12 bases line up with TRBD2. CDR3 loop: CASSLGLAGATDTQYF. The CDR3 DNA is TGTGCCAGCAGCTTAGGACTAGCGGGGGCCACAGATACGCAGTATTTT.